This TCR beta chain was sequenced in a study of blood T cell repertoires in COVID-19. Method: immunoSEQ multiplex PCR; TCRdb's copy keeps in-frame clones and lacks some. The sample includes about 34,000 clones, roughly 80% of them seen just once. With 5 bases clipped from V and 7 bases from J, the junction kept 15 bases outside the gene matches. The CDR3 extends over 16 amino acids. Per the germline V gene, CDR1 is SEHNR and CDR2 is FQNEAQ (reference sequence). Sequencing was done on a sample of peripheral blood. The rearrangement joins TRBV7-9 to TRBJ2-3; 7 bases line up with TRBD2. This sequence originates from an elderly man with active or convalescent COVID-19. The CDR3 region is CASSPLGEGPHNTQYF. In DNA form, the CDR3 reads TGTGCCAGCAGCCCCTTAGGGGAGGGCCCCCATAATACGCAGTATTTT.